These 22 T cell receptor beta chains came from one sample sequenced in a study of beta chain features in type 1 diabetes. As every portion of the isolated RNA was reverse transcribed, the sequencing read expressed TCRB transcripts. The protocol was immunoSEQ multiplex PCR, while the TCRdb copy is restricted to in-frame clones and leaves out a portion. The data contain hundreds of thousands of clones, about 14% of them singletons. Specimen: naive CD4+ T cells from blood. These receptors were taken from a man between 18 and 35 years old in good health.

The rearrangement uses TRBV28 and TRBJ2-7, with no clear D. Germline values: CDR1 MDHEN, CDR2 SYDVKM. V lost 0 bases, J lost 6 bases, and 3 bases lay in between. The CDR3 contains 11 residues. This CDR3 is CASSLWSEQYF. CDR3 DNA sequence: TGTGCCAGCAGTTTATGGTCCGAGCAGTACTTC.

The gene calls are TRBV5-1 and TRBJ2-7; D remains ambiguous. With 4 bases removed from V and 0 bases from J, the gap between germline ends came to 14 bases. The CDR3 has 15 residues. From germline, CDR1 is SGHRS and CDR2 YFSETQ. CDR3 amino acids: CASSQNAQSSYEQYF. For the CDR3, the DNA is TGCGCCAGCAGCCAAAATGCACAGAGCTCCTACGAGCAGTACTTC.

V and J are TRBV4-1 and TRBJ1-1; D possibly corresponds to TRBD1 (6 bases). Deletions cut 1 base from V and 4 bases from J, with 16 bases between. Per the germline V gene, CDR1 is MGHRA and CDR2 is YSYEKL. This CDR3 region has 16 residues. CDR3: CASSQAKKGVGTEAFF. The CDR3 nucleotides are TGCGCCAGCAGCCAAGCCAAGAAGGGGGTGGGCACTGAAGCTTTCTTT.

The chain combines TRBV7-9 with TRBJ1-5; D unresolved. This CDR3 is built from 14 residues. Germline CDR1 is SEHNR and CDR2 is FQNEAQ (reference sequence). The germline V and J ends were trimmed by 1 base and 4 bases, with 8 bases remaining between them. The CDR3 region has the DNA TGTGCCAGCAGCTTAGATTCGGTAAATCAGCCCCAGCATTTT. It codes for CASSLDSVNQPQHF.

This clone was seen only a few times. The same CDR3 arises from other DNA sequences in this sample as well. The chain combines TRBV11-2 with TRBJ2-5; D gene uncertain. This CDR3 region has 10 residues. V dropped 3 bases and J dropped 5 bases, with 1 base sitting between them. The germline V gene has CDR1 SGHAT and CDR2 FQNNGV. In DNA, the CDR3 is TGTGCCAGCAGCTTGGAGACCCAGTACTTC. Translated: CASSLETQYF.

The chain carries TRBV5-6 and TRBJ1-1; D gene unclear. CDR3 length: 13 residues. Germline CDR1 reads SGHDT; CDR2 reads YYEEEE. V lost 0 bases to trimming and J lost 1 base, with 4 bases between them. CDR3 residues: CASSLEGNTEAFF. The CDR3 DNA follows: TGTGCCAGCAGCTTGGAGGGGAACACTGAAGCTTTCTTT.

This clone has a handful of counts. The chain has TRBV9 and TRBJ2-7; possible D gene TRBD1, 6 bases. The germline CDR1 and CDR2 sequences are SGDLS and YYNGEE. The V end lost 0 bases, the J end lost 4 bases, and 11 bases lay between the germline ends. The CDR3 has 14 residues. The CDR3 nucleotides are TGTGCCAGCAGCGTAGACTGGGGACAATACGAGCAGTACTTC. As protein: CASSVDWGQYEQYF.

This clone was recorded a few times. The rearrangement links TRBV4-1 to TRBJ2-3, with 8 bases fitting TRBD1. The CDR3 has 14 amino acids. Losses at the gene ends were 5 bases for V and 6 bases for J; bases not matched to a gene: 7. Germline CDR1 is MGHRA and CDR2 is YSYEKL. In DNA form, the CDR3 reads TGCGCCAGCAGCAGGCCAGGGGGCGCGGATACGCAGTATTTT. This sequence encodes CASSRPGGADTQYF.

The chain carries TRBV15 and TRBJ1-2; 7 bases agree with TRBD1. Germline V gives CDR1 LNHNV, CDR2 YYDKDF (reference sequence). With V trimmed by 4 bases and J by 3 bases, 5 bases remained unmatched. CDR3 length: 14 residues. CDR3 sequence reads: CATSKGQVDYGYTF. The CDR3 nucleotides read TGTGCCACCAGCAAAGGACAGGTCGACTATGGCTACACCTTC. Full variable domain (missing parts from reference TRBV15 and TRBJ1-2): DAMVIQNPRYQVTQFGKPVTLSCSQTLNHNVMYWYQQKSSQAPKLLFHYYDKDFNNEADTPDNFQSRRPNTSFCFLDIRSPGLGDTAMYLCATSKGQVDYGYTFGSGTRLTVV.

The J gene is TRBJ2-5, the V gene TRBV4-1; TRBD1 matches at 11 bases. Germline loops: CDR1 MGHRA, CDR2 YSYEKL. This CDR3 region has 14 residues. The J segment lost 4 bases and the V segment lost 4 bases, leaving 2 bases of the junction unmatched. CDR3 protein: CASSRTGGVETQYF. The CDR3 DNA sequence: TGCGCCAGCAGCCGGACAGGGGGCGTAGAGACCCAGTACTTC.

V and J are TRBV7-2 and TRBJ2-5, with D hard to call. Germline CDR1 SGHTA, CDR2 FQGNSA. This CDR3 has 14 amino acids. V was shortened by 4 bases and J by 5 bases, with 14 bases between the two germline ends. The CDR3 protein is CASSSRNAWETQYF. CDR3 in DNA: TGTGCCAGCAGCTCCCGAAACGCGTGGGAGACCCAGTACTTC.

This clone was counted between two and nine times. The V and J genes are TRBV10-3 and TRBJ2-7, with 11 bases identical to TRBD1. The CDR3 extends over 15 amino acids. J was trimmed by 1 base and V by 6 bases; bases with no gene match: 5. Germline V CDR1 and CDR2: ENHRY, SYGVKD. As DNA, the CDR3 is TGTGCCATCAGGAGTGGGACAGGGGGTTCCTACGAGCAGTACTTC. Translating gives CAIRSGTGGSYEQYF.

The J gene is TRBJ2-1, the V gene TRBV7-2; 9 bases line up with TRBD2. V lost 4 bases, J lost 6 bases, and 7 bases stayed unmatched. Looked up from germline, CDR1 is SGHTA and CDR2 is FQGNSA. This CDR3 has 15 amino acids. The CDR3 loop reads CASSSDSGGPNEQFF. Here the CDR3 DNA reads TGTGCCAGCAGCTCCGATAGCGGGGGACCCAATGAGCAGTTCTTC.

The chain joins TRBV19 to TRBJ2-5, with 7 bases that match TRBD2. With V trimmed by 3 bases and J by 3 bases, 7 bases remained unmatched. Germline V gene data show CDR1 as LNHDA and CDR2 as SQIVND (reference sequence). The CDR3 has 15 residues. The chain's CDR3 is CASSIPGRGEETQYF. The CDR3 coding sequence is TGTGCCAGTAGTATCCCGGGCCGGGGGGAAGAGACCCAGTACTTC.

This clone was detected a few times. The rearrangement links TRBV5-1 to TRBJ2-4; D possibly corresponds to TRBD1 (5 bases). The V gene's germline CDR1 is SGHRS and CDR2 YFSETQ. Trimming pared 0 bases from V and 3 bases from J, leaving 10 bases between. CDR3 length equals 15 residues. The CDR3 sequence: CASSLVPGLKNIQYF. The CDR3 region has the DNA TGCGCCAGCAGCTTGGTTCCAGGGCTCAAAAACATTCAGTACTTC.

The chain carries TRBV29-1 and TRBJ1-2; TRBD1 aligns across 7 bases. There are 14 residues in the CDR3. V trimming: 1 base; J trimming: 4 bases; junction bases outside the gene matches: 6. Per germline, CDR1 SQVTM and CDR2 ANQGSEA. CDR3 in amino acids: CSVEGTGDVYGYTF. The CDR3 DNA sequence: TGCAGCGTTGAAGGGACAGGAGATGTCTATGGCTACACCTTC.

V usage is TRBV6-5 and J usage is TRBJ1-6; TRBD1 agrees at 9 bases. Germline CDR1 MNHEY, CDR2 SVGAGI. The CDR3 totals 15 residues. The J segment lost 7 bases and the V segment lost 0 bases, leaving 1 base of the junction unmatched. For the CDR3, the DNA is TGTGCCAGCAGTTACTCTGGGACAGGGAATTCACCCCTCCACTTT. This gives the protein CASSYSGTGNSPLHF.

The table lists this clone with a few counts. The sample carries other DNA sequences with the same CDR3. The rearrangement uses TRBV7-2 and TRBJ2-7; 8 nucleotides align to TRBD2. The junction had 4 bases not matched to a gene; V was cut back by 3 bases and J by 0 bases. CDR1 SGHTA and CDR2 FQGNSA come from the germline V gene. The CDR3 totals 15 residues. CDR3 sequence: CASSLGSGASYEQYF. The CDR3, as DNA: TGTGCCAGCAGCTTGGGTAGCGGGGCCTCCTACGAGCAGTACTTC.

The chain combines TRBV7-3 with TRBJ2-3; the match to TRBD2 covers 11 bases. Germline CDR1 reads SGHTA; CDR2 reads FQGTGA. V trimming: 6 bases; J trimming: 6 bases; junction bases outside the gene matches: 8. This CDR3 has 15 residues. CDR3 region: CASRFTSGSLDTQYF. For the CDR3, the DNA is TGTGCCAGCAGATTTACTAGCGGGAGTTTGGATACGCAGTATTTT.

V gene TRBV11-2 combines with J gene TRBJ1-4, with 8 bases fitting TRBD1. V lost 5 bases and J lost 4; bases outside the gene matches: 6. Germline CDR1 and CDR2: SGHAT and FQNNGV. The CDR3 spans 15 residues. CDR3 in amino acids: CASSGPDRGNEKLFF. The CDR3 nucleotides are TGTGCCAGCAGCGGCCCCGACAGGGGTAATGAAAAACTGTTTTTT.

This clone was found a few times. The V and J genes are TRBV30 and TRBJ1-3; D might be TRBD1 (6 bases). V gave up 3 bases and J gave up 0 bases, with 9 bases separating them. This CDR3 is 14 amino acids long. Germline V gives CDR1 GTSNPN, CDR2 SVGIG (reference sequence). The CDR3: CAWRGHGSGNTIYF. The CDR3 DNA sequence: TGTGCCTGGAGGGGACACGGCTCTGGAAACACCATATATTTT. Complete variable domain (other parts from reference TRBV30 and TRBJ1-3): SQTIHQWPATLVQPVGSPLSLECTVEGTSNPNLYWYRQAAGRGLQLLFYSVGIGQISSEVPQNLSASRPQDRQFILSSKKLLLSDSGFYLCAWRGHGSGNTIYFGEGSWLTVV.

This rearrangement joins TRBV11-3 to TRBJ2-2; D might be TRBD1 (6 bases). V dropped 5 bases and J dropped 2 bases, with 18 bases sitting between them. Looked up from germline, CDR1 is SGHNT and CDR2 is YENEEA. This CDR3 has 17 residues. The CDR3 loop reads CASSETAWTANTGELFF. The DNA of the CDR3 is TGTGCCAGCAGCGAGACGGCCTGGACAGCAAACACCGGGGAGCTGTTTTTT. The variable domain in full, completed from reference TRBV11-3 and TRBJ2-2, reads EAGVVQSPRYKIIEKKQPVAFWCNPISGHNTLYWYLQNLGQGPELLIRYENEEAVDDSQLPKDRFSAERLKGVDSTLKIQPAELGDSAVYLCASSETAWTANTGELFFGEGSRLTVL.